This TCR beta chain stems from a study of T cells in Graves' hyperthyroidism and ophthalmopathy. This clonotype was detected ten times or more. Amplified TCR beta CDR3 regions came from RNA transcripts. First-round RT-PCR targeting the TCR CDR3 was performed with the HTBI primer set. Each CDR3 protein gets one entry after TCRdb re-called the multiplex PCR reads with MiXCR. The sample holds fewer than 750,000 distinct CDR3 sequences, roughly 14% seen once. V lost 10 bases and J lost 0; bases outside the gene matches: 6. This CDR3 has 13 residues. The germline gives CDR1 MNHNS, CDR2 SASEGT. The receptor was derived from a woman aged 40 to 50 with Graves' ophthalmopathy. Sequencing used blood. J is TRBJ2-7 and V is TRBV6-1, with 7 bases lining up with TRBD2. In nucleotides, the CDR3 is TGTGCCACGGGGAGGGGAGGCTCCTACGAGCAGTACTTC. As protein: CATGRGGSYEQYF.